A selection of T cell receptor beta chains follows, all from one sample in a study of identical twins. TCRdb recomputed calls from the 5' RACE reads with MiXCR, one row per CDR3 protein. The sample records fewer than 550,000 distinct CDR3 sequences, approximately 14% being singletons. These data are also associated with another study on yellow fever vaccine responses in identical twins.

The sample consisted of CD4+ T cells sorted from blood. Source of these receptors: a woman younger than 30 in good health. Each CDR3 is given with its conserved first and last residue. A D gene is named only where the DNA matches it firmly. A row's size may be missing; if present it is once, few, many or a size class.

V gene	J gene	clone size	D gene	CDR3 protein	CDR3 DNA
TRBV12-3/TRBV12-4	TRBJ2-1	many	TRBD2	CASTPLAGGPGEQFF	TGTGCCAGCACCCCACTAGCGGGAGGGCCTGGTGAGCAGTTCTTC
TRBV6-2/TRBV6-3	TRBJ1-1	.	.	CASSHTDGPNTEAFF	TGTGCCAGCAGTCACACGGACGGCCCGAACACTGAAGCTTTCTTT
TRBV3-1	TRBJ2-1	.	TRBD2	CASSRGGGYNEQFF	TGTGCCAGCAGCCGCGGGGGGGGTTACAATGAGCAGTTCTTC
TRBV18	TRBJ2-4	.	TRBD1	CASSPDRGDKNIQYF	TGTGCCAGCTCACCGGACAGGGGGGACAAAAACATTCAGTACTTC
TRBV7-8	TRBJ2-5	.	.	CASSLAGSGRQETQYF	TGTGCCAGCAGCTTGGCGGGATCAGGGAGGCAAGAGACCCAGTACTTC
TRBV7-2	TRBJ2-7	.	TRBD1	CASSLMMGQGYEQYF	TGTGCCAGCAGCTTGATGATGGGACAGGGTTACGAGCAGTACTTC
TRBV4-3	TRBJ2-2	many	.	CASSRSAEFGTGELFF	TGCGCCAGCAGCCGATCAGCGGAGTTCGGAACCGGGGAGCTGTTTTTT
TRBV14	TRBJ2-3	few	.	CASSQDSWLRDTQYF	TGTGCCAGCAGCCAAGACTCTTGGCTTAGAGATACGCAGTATTTT
TRBV15	TRBJ1-4	few	TRBD1	CATSRGMTGVKTNEKLFF	TGTGCCACCAGCAGAGGGATGACAGGGGTTAAAACTAATGAAAAACTGTTTTTT
TRBV5-1	TRBJ1-4	.	TRBD1	CASSFETGGEKLFF	TGCGCCAGCAGCTTCGAGACAGGGGGTGAAAAACTGTTTTTT
TRBV21-1	TRBJ1-5	many	.	CASSKAGGVRHRRNQPQHF	TGTGCCAGCAGCAAAGCGGGTGGTGTACGGCACCGCCGCAATCAGCCCCAGCATTTT
TRBV9	TRBJ2-3	few	.	CASSVTLGGAGTDTQYF	TGTGCCAGCAGCGTAACACTGGGGGGGGCGGGCACAGATACGCAGTATTTT
TRBV20-1	TRBJ2-1	few	.	CSARDPGKQFF	TGCAGTGCTAGAGATCCCGGGAAGCAGTTCTTC
TRBV7-3	TRBJ2-3	.	TRBD1	CASSLSQGASADTQYF	TGTGCCAGCAGCTTAAGTCAGGGGGCTAGTGCAGATACGCAGTATTTT
TRBV14	TRBJ2-2	few	.	CASSQVIGYSGELFF	TGTGCCAGCAGCCAAGTAATAGGATACTCCGGGGAGCTGTTTTTT
TRBV7-9	TRBJ1-2	few	.	CASSLLRQDHGYTF	TGTGCCAGCAGTTTACTAAGACAGGATCACGGCTACACCTTC
TRBV30	TRBJ1-4	.	.	CAWTNKEKLFF	TGTGCCTGGACGAATAAGGAAAAACTGTTTTTT
TRBV6-2/TRBV6-3	TRBJ2-1	.	TRBD2	CASSPWGGSYNEQFF	TGTGCCAGCAGCCCTTGGGGGGGCTCCTACAATGAGCAGTTCTTC
TRBV6-5	TRBJ2-7	.	.	CASGDLTYEQYF	TGTGCCAGCGGTGACCTCACCTACGAGCAGTACTTC
TRBV7-9	TRBJ2-1	few	TRBD2	CASSPTSGGSNNEQFF	TGTGCCAGCAGCCCGACTAGCGGGGGGTCCAACAATGAGCAGTTCTTC
TRBV20-1	TRBJ2-7	.	.	CSAREQGYEQYF	TGCAGTGCTAGAGAACAGGGATACGAGCAGTACTTC
TRBV9	TRBJ2-1	.	.	CASSVDAHEQFF	TGTGCCAGCAGCGTAGATGCCCATGAGCAGTTCTTC
TRBV5-1	TRBJ2-1	.	TRBD2	CASSIGAGVAFNEQFF	TGCGCCAGCAGCATAGGAGCGGGAGTGGCTTTCAATGAGCAGTTCTTC
TRBV6-6	TRBJ1-6	.	TRBD1	CASTGQLNSPLHF	TGTGCCAGCACGGGACAGCTAAATTCACCCCTCCACTTT
TRBV7-2	TRBJ2-5	few	.	CASSLQFPETQYF	TGTGCCAGCAGCTTGCAATTCCCAGAGACCCAGTACTTC
TRBV11-3	TRBJ2-2	.	.	CASRLGPASGELFF	TGTGCCAGCAGATTAGGCCCCGCCAGCGGGGAGCTGTTTTTT
TRBV5-1	TRBJ2-7	.	.	CASSPRRGLKGEQYF	TGCGCCAGCAGCCCCCGAAGGGGCCTTAAAGGGGAGCAGTACTTC
TRBV4-1	TRBJ2-4	many	.	CASSQEGLAKNIQYF	TGCGCCAGCAGCCAAGAGGGGCTAGCCAAAAACATTCAGTACTTC
TRBV4-1	TRBJ2-5	many	TRBD2	CASSQRLAGGRETQYF	TGCGCCAGCAGCCAACGACTAGCGGGAGGAAGAGAGACCCAGTACTTC
TRBV18	TRBJ2-3	.	TRBD2	CASSLIVAGASDTQYF	TGTGCCAGCTCACTTATTGTAGCGGGGGCTTCAGATACGCAGTATTTT
TRBV6-1	TRBJ1-2	few	.	CASSLRGTMAGTF	TGTGCCAGCAGTCTCCGGGGTACCATGGCTGGCACCTTC
TRBV20-1	TRBJ1-6	many	.	CSAPSQRGDNSPLHF	TGCAGTGCTCCCTCTCAGAGGGGAGATAATTCACCCCTCCACTTT
TRBV7-8	TRBJ1-1	many	.	CASSLDSGLNTEAFF	TGTGCCAGCAGCTTAGACTCCGGGCTGAACACTGAAGCTTTCTTT
TRBV20-1	TRBJ2-5	few	.	CSASNLLQETQYF	TGCAGTGCTAGTAACCTGCTCCAAGAGACCCAGTACTTC
TRBV11-2	TRBJ2-1	many	.	CASSKGQTMDNEQFF	TGTGCCAGCAGCAAAGGACAGACGATGGACAATGAGCAGTTCTTC